The next 32 T cell receptor beta chains were all read from a single sample in a study of preoperative IRX-2 immunotherapy in early breast cancer (dated by TCRdb to the late 2010s). The meaning of the sample's treatment or condition label: preoperative locoregional IRX-2 cytokine immunotherapy. Receptors were amplified or captured by the immunoSEQ multiplex PCR assay. TCRdb limited this immuneACCESS table to in-frame rearrangements with V and J called. A share of clones is missing; checked studies link under half to unresolved V genes, and the rest is unexplained. Recorded for this sample are approximately 100,000 clones; roughly 88% of them occurred a single time. About 2.1% of the sample goes to the ten largest clones. Material: tumor tissue, obtained after IRX-2 immunotherapy. These receptors all stem from a human donor with breast cancer.

V and J are TRBV6-8 and TRBJ1-2; no clear D. Germline V gene sequence: CDR1 MNHGY, CDR2 SAAAGT. The germline V and J ends were trimmed by 2 bases and 4 bases, with 5 bases remaining between them. This CDR3 has 12 residues. The CDR3 here is CASSYVGYGYTF. CDR3 nucleotides: TGTGCCAGCAGTTACGTAGGCTATGGCTACACCTTC.

This clone showed up just once. The chain links TRBV4-1 to TRBJ1-4; D gene unclear. The germline V gene encodes CDR1 MGHRA and CDR2 YSYEKL. The V end lost 4 bases, the J end lost 2 bases, and 14 bases lay between the germline ends. The CDR3 loop spans 16 amino acids. Here the CDR3 DNA reads TGCGCCAGCAGCCTGATAACCGGGTCGACTAATGAAAAACTGTTTTTT. Its protein is CASSLITGSTNEKLFF.

This chain connects TRBV28 to TRBJ1-2, with D unclear. Germline lookup yields CDR1 MDHEN and CDR2 SYDVKM. The germline V and J ends were trimmed by 2 bases and 8 bases, with 12 bases remaining between them. CDR3 length: 13 amino acids. Here the CDR3 DNA reads TGTGCCAGCAGTTTAGAGGGAAAGGGCGGCTACACCTTC. Its translation: CASSLEGKGGYTF.

The genes are TRBV7-4 and TRBJ2-2; tentatively, D is TRBD1 or TRBD2 (6 bases each). Germline assignment: CDR1 SGHVT and CDR2 SQSDAQ. V was shortened by 6 bases and J by 0 bases, with 20 bases between the two germline ends. There are 18 residues in the CDR3. CDR3 DNA: TGTGCCAGCAGTCCCCGGAGGGGGGATGCCTCGAACACCGGGGAGCTGTTTTTT. It is translated as CASSPRRGDASNTGELFF.

This rearrangement joins TRBV6-8 to TRBJ1-1; TRBD1 aligns across 8 bases. Germline CDR1 reads MNHGY; CDR2 reads SAAAGT. CDR3 length: 14 residues. V was clipped by 10 bases and J by 0 bases; unmatched bases: 7. DNA for the CDR3: TGTGCCATCAGGATGGACAGGGTGAACACTGAAGCTTTCTTT. The encoded protein is CAIRMDRVNTEAFF.

The chain links TRBV19 to TRBJ2-2; 7 nucleotides line up with TRBD2. The CDR3 sequence is 15 residues long. Germline V lookup: CDR1 LNHDA, CDR2 SQIVND (reference sequence). The ends lost 11 bases at V and 0 bases at J; junction bases unmatched: 9. The CDR3 sequence: CASIALAANTGELFF. In nucleotides, the CDR3 is TGTGCCTCTATCGCCCTAGCGGCGAACACCGGGGAGCTGTTTTTT.

The chain recombines TRBV28 with TRBJ1-4; 7 positions match TRBD1. The CDR3 is 16 residues long. CDR1 and CDR2 from the germline V gene are MDHEN and SYDVKM. The ends lost 4 bases at V and 3 bases at J; junction bases unmatched: 8. CDR3 bases: TGTGCCAGCAGTTCAACCGCCGGGACAGCTAATGAAAAACTGTTTTTT. Protein sequence: CASSSTAGTANEKLFF.

DNA of the CDR3: TGTGCCAGCAATCGCGTGAGCTCCTACAATGAGCAGTTCTTC. Translation: CASNRVSSYNEQFF. The J gene is TRBJ2-1, the V gene TRBV2; D remains ambiguous. CDR3 length: 14 residues. The V end lost 7 bases, the J end lost 0 bases, and 10 bases lay between the germline ends. Germline lookup yields CDR1 SNHLY and CDR2 FYNNEI.

The rearrangement links TRBV6-8 to TRBJ1-4; TRBD1 aligns across 11 bases. The CDR3 extends over 17 amino acids. The V gene's germline CDR1 is MNHGY and CDR2 SAAAGT. Trimming at V came to 6 bases and at J to 7 bases, leaving 13 bases not matched to a gene. DNA of the CDR3: TGTGCCAGCAGCCAGGACAGGGGGCATGCAGGTGGTGAAAAACTGTTTTTT. Its protein is CASSQDRGHAGGEKLFF.

J is TRBJ1-2 and V is TRBV30; 8 bases are shared with TRBD1. V lost 3 bases, J lost 6 bases, and 6 bases stayed unmatched. CDR1 and CDR2 from the germline V gene are GTSNPN and SVGIG (reference sequence). CDR3 length: 13 amino acids. The CDR3 region has the DNA TGTGCCTGGAGGGACAGGGTAAAGGATGGCTACACCTTC. It is translated as CAWRDRVKDGYTF.

The chain links TRBV6-8 to TRBJ1-6; TRBD1 matches at 9 bases. Germline loops: CDR1 MNHGY, CDR2 SAAAGT. The ends lost 5 bases at V and 8 bases at J; junction bases unmatched: 4. CDR3 size: 14 residues. CDR3: CASSPGQGDSPLHF. The CDR3 DNA follows: TGTGCCAGCAGTCCGGGACAGGGAGATTCACCCCTCCACTTT.

V usage is TRBV11-3 and J usage is TRBJ2-5; maybe TRBD2 (7 bases). The CDR3 has 15 residues. V lost 6 bases to trimming and J lost 1 base, with 15 bases between them. Germline CDR1 is SGHNT and CDR2 is YENEEA. The CDR3 bases are TGTGCCAGCAGTATAGGGGGGGTAAGCCAAGAGACCCAGTACTTC. Residues: CASSIGGVSQETQYF.

This rearrangement joins TRBV15 to TRBJ2-5, with 9 bases matching TRBD1. Germline lookup yields CDR1 LNHNV and CDR2 YYDKDF (reference sequence). With 0 bases clipped from V and 4 bases from J, the junction kept 3 bases outside the gene matches. The CDR3 contains 15 residues. CDR3 sequence: CATSRDTGGGETQYF. As DNA, the CDR3 is TGTGCCACCAGCAGAGATACAGGGGGCGGAGAGACCCAGTACTTC.

The chain recombines TRBV19 with TRBJ1-1; D is unresolved. V was pared by 1 base and J by 0 bases, with 6 bases between. The germline V gene encodes CDR1 LNHDA and CDR2 SQIVND (reference sequence). This CDR3 is 14 amino acids long. The CDR3 sequence is CASSIGNMNTEAFF. The CDR3 DNA reads TGTGCCAGTAGTATAGGGAATATGAACACTGAAGCTTTCTTT.

With regard to this clone: An end of the junction does not agree with germline; a read error may underlie this. The chain has TRBV11-3 and TRBJ2-1, with TRBD2 matching over 8 bases. Germline V CDR1 and CDR2: SGHNT, YENEEA. The CDR3 contains 16 residues. The CDR3 DNA is TGTGCCAGCAGCTTACGCAGCGGGAGCTCCTATAATGAGCAGTTCTTC. Translating gives CASSLRSGSSYNEQFF.

This chain uses TRBV5-1 with TRBJ1-2, with unresolved D. The germline V gene has CDR1 SGHRS and CDR2 YFSETQ. Between the trimmed V and J ends, which lost 4 bases and 4 bases, there was a span of 26 bases. The CDR3 runs to 18 residues. CDR3 sequence (DNA): TGCGCCAGCAGCCTGAATTCTTTTAGGCCCAGCCGTTCCTATGGCTACACCTTC. Amino acids: CASSLNSFRPSRSYGYTF.

The chain uses TRBV10-3 and TRBJ1-1; no definite D call. The CDR3 has 13 amino acids. Trimming took off 2 bases at V and 1 base at J, with 5 bases between the two ends. CDR1 and CDR2 (germline): ENHRY, SYGVKD. CDR3 bases: TGTGCCATCAGTGAGACGGCGAACACTGAAGCTTTCTTT. Encoded protein: CAISETANTEAFF.

The rearrangement uses TRBV18 and TRBJ2-7, with D maybe TRBD1 (7 bases). With 4 bases removed from V and 1 base from J, the gap between germline ends came to 20 bases. The CDR3 consists of 17 residues. Germline V CDR1 and CDR2: KGHSH, LQKENI. The CDR3 DNA sequence: TGTGCCAGCTCACAAAAAGGAGGGGGCGTTGGTTCCTACGAGCAGTACTTC. Its translation: CASSQKGGGVGSYEQYF. Using reference TRBV18 and TRBJ2-7 for the parts outside the CDR3, the full variable domain is NAGVMQNPRHLVRRRGQEARLRCSPMKGHSHVYWYRQLPEEGLKFMVYLQKENIIDESGMPKERFSAEFPKEGPSILRIQQVVRGDSAAYFCASSQKGGGVGSYEQYFGPGTRLTVT.

The chain employs TRBV11-3 and TRBJ2-2, with TRBD1 as a possible D gene (7 bases). Germline lookup yields CDR1 SGHNT and CDR2 YENEEA. Between the trimmed V and J ends, which lost 5 bases and 6 bases, there was a span of 13 bases. This CDR3 contains 14 residues. For the CDR3, the DNA is TGTGCCAGCAGCCCAGGGGGGTCTTCCGGGGAGCTGTTTTTT. Translation: CASSPGGSSGELFF.

This clone showed up just once. The chain couples TRBV29-1 to TRBJ1-1; D uncertain. The V gene's germline CDR1 is SQVTM and CDR2 ANQGSEA. The V end lost 2 bases, the J end lost 3 bases, and 7 bases lay between the germline ends. This CDR3 has 12 amino acids. The CDR3 region has the DNA TGCAGCGTTGAAAAAGTTTACACTGAAGCTTTCTTT. Translation: CSVEKVYTEAFF. The complete variable domain, with remaining parts taken from reference TRBV29-1 and TRBJ1-1, reads SAVISQKPSRDICQRGTSLTIQCQVDSQVTMMFWYRQQPGQSLTLIATANQGSEATYESGFVIDKFPISRPNLTFSTLTVSNMSPEDSSIYLCSVEKVYTEAFFGQGTRLTVV.

CDR3 nucleotides: TGTGCCAGTAGTTTCGACAGGGCGAACACTGAAGCTTTCTTT. It yields the protein CASSFDRANTEAFF. This chain connects TRBV19 to TRBJ1-1; 7 nucleotides align to TRBD1. The CDR3 is 14 residues long. V shed 5 bases and J 1 base; nucleotides not matched to a gene: 4. CDR1 and CDR2 (germline): LNHDA, SQIVND (reference sequence).

This chain uses TRBV6-7 with TRBJ2-7, with D perhaps TRBD1 (5 bases). TRBV6-7 is known as an ORF, though its function is uncertain. The CDR3 runs 15 residues. The ends were cut back, 5 bases at V and 3 bases at J, with 17 bases in the middle. The CDR3 DNA is TGTGCCAGCAGTACTCCTAAGGCAGGGTACTACGAGCAGTACTTC. Its translation is CASSTPKAGYYEQYF.

The rearrangement joins TRBV11-3 to TRBJ1-4, with unresolved D. Deletions cut 5 bases from V and 0 bases from J, with 13 bases between. Germline V lookup: CDR1 SGHNT, CDR2 YENEEA. The CDR3 runs to 16 residues. The DNA for the CDR3 is TGTGCCAGCAGCCCCCTTGGACGGACAACTAATGAAAAACTGTTTTTT. Amino acids: CASSPLGRTTNEKLFF.

The table lists this clone with a few counts. V usage is TRBV6-8 and J usage is TRBJ1-5; D might be TRBD1 (5 bases). V was pared by 6 bases and J by 1 base, with 10 bases between. There are 14 residues in the CDR3. Germline V gene lookup returns CDR1 MNHGY and CDR2 SAAAGT. The CDR3 protein is CASRIDSSNQPQHF. In DNA form, the CDR3 reads TGTGCCAGCAGGATAGACAGCAGCAATCAGCCCCAGCATTTT.

V gene TRBV6-4 combines with J gene TRBJ2-7, with D hard to call. Germline-derived CDR1 and CDR2 are MRHNA and SNTAGT. V shed 3 bases and J shed 1 base, with 13 bases lying between them. This CDR3 has 15 residues. The CDR3 DNA reads TGTGCCAGCAGTGAGTCTGCCGGGCCTTCCTACGAGCAGTACTTC. It translates to CASSESAGPSYEQYF.

The chain uses TRBV6-8 and TRBJ1-5; 7 bases map to TRBD1. The germline gives CDR1 MNHGY, CDR2 SAAAGT. With 9 bases clipped from V and 5 bases from J, the junction kept 13 bases outside the gene matches. CDR3 length: 15 residues. CDR3: CASLPYWDRYQPQHF. The CDR3 bases are TGTGCCAGTTTACCCTACTGGGACAGATATCAGCCCCAGCATTTT.

This chain connects TRBV30 to TRBJ2-2; 11 bases align to TRBD2. V trimming: 0 bases; J trimming: 1 base; junction bases outside the gene matches: 10. The germline V gene has CDR1 GTSNPN and CDR2 SVGIG (reference sequence). The CDR3 spans 19 residues. The CDR3 sequence: CAWSVRSSGGPKNTGELFF. CDR3 DNA sequence: TGTGCCTGGAGTGTAAGGTCTAGCGGGGGGCCCAAGAACACCGGGGAGCTGTTTTTT.

This chain joins TRBV6-7 and TRBJ1-5; 8 positions match TRBD1. TRBV6-7 is flagged as an ORF with uncertain function. V was clipped by 5 bases and J by 0 bases; unmatched bases: 12. The CDR3 totals 18 residues. The CDR3 nucleotides are TGTGCCAGCAGTGATGTGGGACAGGCCCCTTATAGCAATCAGCCCCAGCATTTT. It translates to CASSDVGQAPYSNQPQHF.

The V gene is TRBV1, the J gene TRBJ2-7. TRBV1 is classified as a pseudogene. This CDR3 is 15 amino acids long. CDR3 region: CASRPSGTLPHEQYF. The CDR3 DNA sequence: TGCGCCAGCAGACCATCCGGGACGTTACCACACGAGCAGTACTTC.

As for this clone: Germline is not matched at one junction end, which may reflect a read error. The DNA holds an ambiguous or unread base, and X denotes its residue. The rearrangement uses TRBV6-8 and TRBJ2-3; D may be TRBD1 (6 bases). This CDR3 comprises 15 residues. Looked up from germline, CDR1 is MNHGY and CDR2 is SAAAGT. The CDR3 nucleotides read TGTGCCATCAGTGTTAACAGGGRGCCCACAGATACGCAGTATTTT. Encoded protein: CAISVNRXPTDTQYF.

CDR3 nucleotides: TGTGCCAGCAGGCGGGGACAGGGGAGCAATTCACCCCTCCACTTT. This sequence encodes CASRRGQGSNSPLHF. The chain has TRBV6-4 and TRBJ1-6; TRBD1 matches at 10 bases. Germline V gene data show CDR1 as MRHNA and CDR2 as SNTAGT. The CDR3 is 15 amino acids. V shed 6 bases and J 7 bases; nucleotides not matched to a gene: 6.

The genes are TRBV14 and TRBJ2-3, with 10 positions matching TRBD2. CDR3 length equals 14 residues. Germline CDR1 and CDR2: SGHDN and FVKESK. V dropped 6 bases and J dropped 3; count of bases not matched to a gene: 3. CDR3 region: CASRLTSGTDTQYF. CDR3 in DNA: TGTGCCAGCAGGTTGACTAGCGGGACAGATACGCAGTATTTT.